The sequence of this TCR beta chain was determined in a study of PD-1 blockade in classical Hodgkin lymphoma. Only in-frame clones appear in the TCRdb table, and some are missing; sequencing was by immunoSEQ multiplex PCR. The sample carries 80,000 to 95,000 clones, 83% recorded once. Sample time point: cycle 4 day 1 (C4D1), after less than seven weeks of nivolumab. The patients all showed relapse after autologous stem cell transplantation, while their brentuximab vedotin exposure varied. This TCR was recovered from a human donor with classical Hodgkin lymphoma. The starting material was peripheral blood mononuclear cells (PBMCs), obtained before the fourth cycle of nivolumab.

CDR3 sequence: CASSPRRQGESGEQYF. The CDR3, as DNA: TGTGCCAGCAGCCCCCGCCGACAGGGAGAATCGGGCGAGCAGTACTTC. The chain has TRBV9 and TRBJ2-7, with 7 bases fitting TRBD1. Trimming at V came to 4 bases and at J to 6 bases, leaving 16 bases not matched to a gene. From germline, CDR1 is SGDLS and CDR2 YYNGEE. There are 16 residues in the CDR3.